The next 30 T cell receptor beta chains were all read from a single sample in a study of post-analysis software for immune sequencing data. General study results and limits: Patients carried roughly five TRBV segments more frequently than controls did, and TRBV5-6, TRBV5-1 and TRBV20-1 were among them.

These receptors have no known antigen. The library was made from cDNA and included unique molecular identifiers. TCRdb fed the PCR reads into MiXCR, producing one record per CDR3 protein. The sample has 650,000 to 850,000 distinct CDR3 sequences; about 43% are singletons. The sequenced sample was blood. These receptors were obtained from a girl aged 5-17 years with multiple sclerosis.

This chain links TRBV20-1 with TRBJ2-1; 10 bases match TRBD2. The CDR3 extends over 16 amino acids. V lost 0 bases and J lost 6; bases outside the gene matches: 8. Germline V CDR1 and CDR2: DFQATT, SNEGSKA (reference sequence). CDR3 region: CSARDPSGSIINEQFF. CDR3 DNA sequence: TGCAGTGCTAGAGACCCTAGCGGGAGTATTATCAATGAGCAGTTCTTC.

The chain recombines TRBV7-9 with TRBJ1-4; D may be TRBD1 (6 bases). CDR3 length equals 14 residues. The V gene lost 5 bases and the J gene lost 7 bases, with 14 bases spanning the gap. The germline CDR1 and CDR2 sequences are SEHNR and FQNEAQ (reference sequence). Written as DNA, the CDR3 is TGTGCCAGCAGCCATGGGGGCGGGTCTGAAAAACTGTTTTTT. It yields the protein CASSHGGGSEKLFF.

CDR3 nucleotides: TGTGCCAGCAGGTCCAGTTCGAGCTCCTACAATGAGCAGTTCTTC. Amino acids: CASRSSSSSYNEQFF. This sequence joins TRBV28 and TRBJ2-1; D is ambiguous. The CDR3 has 15 amino acids. V gave up 6 bases and J gave up 0 bases, with 12 bases separating them. Germline CDR1 MDHEN, CDR2 SYDVKM.

The chain is built from TRBV12-3 or TRBV12-4 and TRBJ2-7; 10 bases agree with TRBD2. The DNA matches TRBJ2-5 better at its end, which makes the J call doubtful. The CDR3 covers 17 residues. The DNA of the CDR3 is TGTGCCAGCAGTTTAAGGGCCATCTTAGCGGGAGGAGAGACCCAGTACTTC. It codes for CASSLRAILAGGETQYF.

This rearrangement joins TRBV12-3 or TRBV12-4 to TRBJ2-1, with D uncertain. The germline V and J ends were trimmed by 3 bases and 5 bases, with 11 bases remaining between them. This CDR3 is built from 14 residues. The CDR3 reads CASSLGGEHNEQFF. The CDR3 nucleotides are TGTGCCAGCAGTTTGGGCGGAGAACACAATGAGCAGTTCTTC.

The CDR3 is CASSFLDRGVDTQYF. CDR3 in DNA: TGTGCCAGCAGCTTTCTGGACAGGGGTGTTGATACGCAGTATTTT. V is TRBV5-6 and J is TRBJ2-3; 9 nucleotides line up with TRBD1. The CDR3 loop spans 15 amino acids. CDR1 and CDR2 from the germline V gene are SGHDT and YYEEEE. V was pared by 2 bases and J by 6 bases, with 7 bases of the junction left unmatched.

The chain has TRBV4-2 and TRBJ2-7, with 7 bases fitting TRBD2. Germline CDR1 LGHNA, CDR2 YNFKEQ. The CDR3 sequence is 16 residues long. The trim removed 0 bases at V and 4 bases at J, leaving 9 bases unmatched. The CDR3 nucleotides read TGTGCCAGCAGCCAAGAATCCGGGAGCGGGGTGTACGAGCAGTACTTC. Protein product: CASSQESGSGVYEQYF.

The genes are TRBV7-9 and TRBJ2-5, with D maybe TRBD1 (5 bases). The DNA end is more similar to TRBJ2-7, so the J call may be wrong. The CDR3 extends over 14 amino acids. CDR1 and CDR2 from the germline V gene are SEHNR and FQNEAQ (reference sequence). CDR3 nucleotide sequence: TGTGCCAGCAGCTTAGAGACTGGGGCTGCCGAGCAGTACTTC. Protein: CASSLETGAAEQYF.

This clonotype was picked up one time. The V gene is TRBV18, the J gene TRBJ2-1; D possibly corresponds to TRBD2 (6 bases). Germline V lookup: CDR1 KGHSH, CDR2 LQKENI. The CDR3 consists of 13 residues. Trimming removed 4 bases from V and 6 bases from J, with 10 bases in between. CDR3 amino acids: CASSRTGANEQFF. CDR3 bases: TGTGCCAGCTCACGTACGGGAGCCAATGAGCAGTTCTTC.

The chain joins TRBV6-6 to TRBJ2-1, with 7 nucleotides matching TRBD2. There are 16 residues in the CDR3. V was pared by 0 bases and J by 7 bases, with 9 bases of the junction left unmatched. Germline CDR1 and CDR2: MNHNY and SVGAGI (reference sequence). In DNA form, the CDR3 reads TGTGCCAGCAGTTACTCTGAGAGGCGGGAGTGTAATGAGCAGTTCTTC. Protein sequence: CASSYSERRECNEQFF.

V and J are TRBV12-3 or TRBV12-4 and TRBJ1-1, with D perhaps matching TRBD1 (6 bases). This CDR3 has 13 residues. Trimming stripped 4 bases from V and 4 bases from J, with 10 bases between. CDR3 region: CASSYQGFTEAFF. DNA for the CDR3: TGTGCCAGCAGTTATCAGGGGTTCACTGAAGCTTTCTTT.

This clonotype turned up a few times. This chain connects TRBV5-5 to TRBJ2-7; 9 bases are a match to TRBD1. The CDR3 runs to 15 residues. CDR1 is SGHKS and CDR2 is YYEKEE in the germline V gene (reference sequence). V was clipped by 3 bases and J by 6 bases; unmatched bases: 10. For the CDR3, the DNA is TGTGCCAGCAGCTCCTCCGGGACAGGGTTAGGCGAGCAGTACTTC. It yields the protein CASSSSGTGLGEQYF.

The gene calls are TRBV6-2 or TRBV6-3 and TRBJ2-1, with 9 bases identical to TRBD1. There are 11 residues in the CDR3. The germline V gene encodes CDR1 MNHEY and CDR2 SVGEGT. In nucleotides, the CDR3 is TGTGGGACAGGGGTCAGGAATGAGCAGTTCTTC. Translating it yields CGTGVRNEQFF.

The chain is built from TRBV6-6 and TRBJ2-5; D unclear. The V end lost 4 bases, the J end lost 5 bases, and 14 bases lay between the germline ends. There are 14 residues in the CDR3. CDR1 and CDR2 (germline): MNHNY, SVGAGI (reference sequence). The DNA of the CDR3 is TGTGCCAGCAGTTCATCAACCCTAGGGGAGACCCAGTACTTC. This translates into CASSSSTLGETQYF.

This clonotype was picked up a small number of times. This rearrangement joins TRBV7-3 to TRBJ2-3, with TRBD1 identical over 8 bases. In germline, CDR1 is SGHTA, CDR2 FQGTGA. This CDR3 spans 15 amino acids. With V trimmed by 5 bases and J by 0 bases, 4 bases remained unmatched. DNA for the CDR3: TGTGCCAGCAGCACTAGACAGGGGAGCACAGATACGCAGTATTTT. Translation gives CASSTRQGSTDTQYF.

This clonotype showed up just a few times. This rearrangement joins TRBV20-1 to TRBJ2-1; 14 nucleotides match TRBD2. The CDR3 length is 19 residues. The V gene end was trimmed by 1 base and the J gene end by 8 bases; junction bases not matched to a gene: 16. The germline V gene has CDR1 DFQATT and CDR2 SNEGSKA (reference sequence). For the CDR3, the DNA is TGCAGTGCTAGAGCCCCCGGACTAGCGGGAGGTCCCGCTCCTGATGAGCAGTTCTTC. Amino acid sequence: CSARAPGLAGGPAPDEQFF.

There are a few counts of this clonotype. This rearrangement joins TRBV20-1 to TRBJ2-5, with 13 bases lining up with TRBD2. Germline loops: CDR1 DFQATT, CDR2 SNEGSKA (reference sequence). Trimming cost V 5 bases and J 6 bases; bases outside gene matches: 12. This CDR3 has 16 amino acids. This CDR3 is CSALSGTSGKEKTQYF. The CDR3 DNA sequence: TGCAGTGCTCTCTCCGGGACTAGCGGGAAGGAGAAGACCCAGTACTTC.

The J gene is TRBJ2-5, the V gene TRBV12-3 or TRBV12-4, with unresolved D. V was pared by 0 bases and J by 2 bases, with 7 bases between. The CDR3 is made up of 14 amino acids. CDR3 in amino acids: CASSLARPQETQYF. DNA of the CDR3: TGTGCCAGCAGTTTAGCGCGGCCTCAAGAGACCCAGTACTTC.

This clonotype has only a few counts. The V and J genes are TRBV5-1 and TRBJ2-1; a possible D gene is TRBD2 (6 bases). Germline-derived CDR1 and CDR2 are SGHRS and YFSETQ. The CDR3 length is 13 residues. Trimming took 4 bases from V and 8 from J, leaving 13 bases between them. The DNA of the CDR3 is TGCGCCAGCAGCCCCGCCGGAGGGCATGAGCAGTTCTTC. It is translated as CASSPAGGHEQFF.

The chain links TRBV29-1 to TRBJ2-6; D tentatively reads TRBD1 or TRBD2 (5 bases each). The CDR3 spans 12 residues. CDR1 and CDR2 from the germline V gene are SQVTM and ANQGSEA. Deletions cut 6 bases from V and 6 bases from J, with 9 bases between. CDR3 nucleotides: TGCAGCGTAAGGGACGCGGCCAACGTCCTGACTTTC. Translating gives CSVRDAANVLTF.

This clonotype was recorded many times. The chain couples TRBV29-1 to TRBJ2-7; TRBD2 matches 8 bases. Germline V gene sequence: CDR1 SQVTM, CDR2 ANQGSEA. Germline trimming cut 4 bases from V and 3 bases from J; bases unmatched to any gene: 5. This CDR3 is built from 13 residues. This CDR3 is CSVAGRALYEQYF. DNA of the CDR3: TGCAGCGTTGCCGGGAGGGCCCTCTACGAGCAGTACTTC.

The chain recombines TRBV15 with TRBJ2-7; 11 bases line up with TRBD2. The CDR3 covers 14 residues. Germline V gene data show CDR1 as LNHNV and CDR2 as YYDKDF (reference sequence). V trimming: 0 bases; J trimming: 5 bases; junction bases outside the gene matches: 0. Here the CDR3 reads CATSRELAGDEQYF. The CDR3 DNA follows: TGTGCCACCAGCAGAGAACTAGCGGGAGACGAGCAGTACTTC.

The rearrangement uses TRBV28 and TRBJ1-5; no firm D call. The CDR3 has 14 residues. Looked up from germline, CDR1 is MDHEN and CDR2 is SYDVKM. V was cut by 1 base and J by 5 bases, with 9 bases left in between. The CDR3 protein is CASSLSQVYQPQHF. The CDR3 DNA sequence: TGTGCCAGCAGTTTATCCCAGGTTTATCAGCCCCAGCATTTT.

The chain recombines TRBV12-3 or TRBV12-4 with TRBJ2-7, with D perhaps matching TRBD1 (6 bases). CDR3 length equals 16 residues. Deletions cut 7 bases from V and 6 bases from J, with 25 bases between. The CDR3 DNA is TGTGCCAGCATTATTCCCCCCCCCGGGGACAATTGCGAGCAGTACTTC. The encoded protein is CASIIPPPGDNCEQYF.

The V and J genes are TRBV29-1 and TRBJ1-1; TRBD1 agrees at 7 bases. The CDR3 has 13 residues. Germline V gives CDR1 SQVTM, CDR2 ANQGSEA. V dropped 5 bases and J dropped 5; count of bases not matched to a gene: 8. The CDR3 loop is CSVKTGAGTEAFF. The CDR3 nucleotides read TGCAGCGTTAAAACAGGGGCTGGAACTGAAGCTTTCTTT.

CDR3 DNA sequence: TGCAGTGCTAGGGACCGGGACAGGGGTTTGTACGAGCAGTACTTC. Protein sequence: CSARDRDRGLYEQYF. The chain joins TRBV20-1 to TRBJ2-5; 10 bases align to TRBD1. The end of the DNA is better explained by TRBJ2-7, so the J call may be wrong. CDR1 DFQATT and CDR2 SNEGSKA come from the germline V gene (reference sequence). The CDR3 spans 15 residues.

Of note for this clonotype: A much bigger clone sits one base away, suggesting this may be a read error. The chain has TRBV29-1 and TRBJ2-5, with a tentative D call TRBD1 (7 bases). Trimming removed 7 bases at V and 5 bases at J, with 17 bases between. The CDR3 spans 13 residues. Germline CDR1 is SQVTM and CDR2 is ANQGSEA. CDR3 nucleotides: TGCAGCGCCGACAGGGAGGTGGGGGAGACCCAGTACTTC. It codes for CSADREVGETQYF. Supplemented by reference TRBV29-1 and TRBJ2-5, the full variable domain reads SAVISQKPSRDICQRGTSLTIQCQVDSQVTMMFWYRQQPGQSLTLIATANQGSEATYESGFVIDKFPISRPNLTFSTLTVSNMSPEDSSIYLCSADREVGETQYFGPGTRLLVL.

This clonotype has a handful of counts. The chain is built from TRBV29-1 and TRBJ2-3; D unclear. Germline V gives CDR1 SQVTM, CDR2 ANQGSEA. The CDR3 covers 12 residues. V lost 7 bases and J lost 5, with 13 bases in between. In nucleotides, the CDR3 is TGCAGCGAGGCTGACGACGGAGATACGCAGTATTTT. Its protein is CSEADDGDTQYF.

The chain couples TRBV12-3 or TRBV12-4 to TRBJ2-5; possible D gene TRBD2, 5 bases. Trimming shortened V by 2 bases and J by 1 base, and 8 bases separated the two germline ends. The CDR3 is 14 amino acids. Here the CDR3 reads CASSLPSGQETQYF. CDR3 sequence (DNA): TGTGCCAGCAGTTTACCCAGCGGCCAAGAGACCCAGTACTTC.

J is TRBJ2-1 and V is TRBV15; the D call may be TRBD1 or TRBD2 (5 bases each). Germline loops: CDR1 LNHNV, CDR2 YYDKDF (reference sequence). Between the trimmed V and J ends, which lost 3 bases and 10 bases, there was a span of 28 bases. The CDR3 spans 18 residues. In DNA form, the CDR3 reads TGTGCCACCAGCAGCAGGCATGGGGGATCTACCCGCTCCTACGAGCAGTTCTTC. It yields the protein CATSSRHGGSTRSYEQFF. Drawing the rest from reference TRBV15 and TRBJ2-1, the complete variable domain is DAMVIQNPRYQVTQFGKPVTLSCSQTLNHNVMYWYQQKSSQAPKLLFHYYDKDFNNEADTPDNFQSRRPNTSFCFLDIRSPGLGDTAMYLCATSSRHGGSTRSYEQFFGPGTRLTVL.